This T cell receptor (beta chain) appears in the sequencing data of a study of blood T cell repertoires in COVID-19. Study-level information: The study drew acute and convalescent COVID-19 samples from the United States, Italy and Spain. T cells, B-cell-depleted T cells, or PBMCs supplied cDNA or gDNA.

This clone was seen a few times. The germline gives CDR1 SEHNR, CDR2 FQNEAQ (reference sequence). The CDR3 contains 16 residues. V shed 1 base and J shed 4 bases, with 17 bases lying between them. Those enrolled, adults aged 18 to 89 years, came from about two dozen US areas. Cohort assignment relied on participant-reported clinical history. This table comes from immunoSEQ multiplex PCR, and its TCRdb copy is limited to in-frame clones, with some not included. This sample yields 150,000 to 200,000 clones, of which around 84% are seen a single time; 13% to 15% belongs to the top ten. The clonotype originates from a middle-aged man who had recovered from COVID-19. The genes are TRBV7-9 and TRBJ2-7, with D perhaps TRBD1 (7 bases). Sequenced sample: PBMCs or T cells enriched from blood (not recorded which). CDR3 bases: TGTGCCAGCAGCTTAGGGAGGGGGCAGGGCAGATACGAGCAGTACTTC. Protein: CASSLGRGQGRYEQYF.